The rows below give T cell receptor beta chains drawn from one sample of a study of T cell responses to AZD1222 COVID-19 vaccine. Some clones are missing from TCRdb's copy, which holds only in-frame ones; the method was immunoSEQ multiplex PCR. The sample lists 100,000 to 150,000 clones, about 90% occurring once. Sample: peripheral blood, taken on day 0 of MenACWY control vaccination. The origin of the receptors is an adult in good health. The CDR3 runs from the conserved cysteine through the conserved F or W. D genes are given only for firm matches.

d_call: -
j_call: TRBJ2-1
v_call: TRBV9
cdr3_nt: TGTGCCAGCAGCGCCGCATTCACGGGGGCGGGTGAGCAGTTCTTC
cdr3_aa: CASSAAFTGAGEQFF

d_call: -
j_call: TRBJ2-6
v_call: TRBV7-8
cdr3_nt: TGTGCCAGCAGCTTACGAGACAGGTCCACTGGGGCCAACGTCCTGACTTTC
cdr3_aa: CASSLRDRSTGANVLTF

d_call: TRBD1
j_call: TRBJ2-3
v_call: TRBV28
cdr3_nt: TGTGCCAGCAGTTCTCCGGGACAGCTCACAGATACGCAGTATTTT
cdr3_aa: CASSSPGQLTDTQYF

d_call: TRBD2
j_call: TRBJ2-7
v_call: TRBV28
cdr3_nt: TGTGCCAGCAGTGACAGATCTAGCGGGAGCTCCTACGAGCAGTACTTC
cdr3_aa: CASSDRSSGSSYEQYF

d_call: -
j_call: TRBJ1-4
v_call: TRBV5-1
cdr3_nt: TGCGCCAGCGCAAGTCAGGGTCCTCGCTATGAAAAACTGTTTTTT
cdr3_aa: CASASQGPRYEKLFF

d_call: -
j_call: TRBJ1-1
v_call: TRBV14
cdr3_nt: TGTGCCAGCAGCCAAGTGGCAGGGGCGAACACTGAAGCTTTCTTT
cdr3_aa: CASSQVAGANTEAFF

d_call: TRBD1
j_call: TRBJ2-5
v_call: TRBV28
cdr3_nt: TGTGCCAGCAGTTTCGGGACAGCAATTCAGAAGACCCAGTACTTC
cdr3_aa: CASSFGTAIQKTQYF

d_call: TRBD1
j_call: TRBJ1-5
v_call: TRBV2
cdr3_nt: TGTGCCAGCAGTGAAGTCGACAGGGCCTTTCAGCCCCAGCATTTT
cdr3_aa: CASSEVDRAFQPQHF

d_call: TRBD2
j_call: TRBJ2-1
v_call: TRBV5-3
cdr3_nt: TGTGCCAGAAGCTTTTTAGCGGGAGTCCCCTCGGGCAATGAGCAGTTCTTC
cdr3_aa: CARSFLAGVPSGNEQFF

d_call: TRBD2
j_call: TRBJ2-3
v_call: TRBV27
cdr3_nt: TGTGCCAGCAGGACGACTAGCGGGGGCACAGATACGCAGTATTTT
cdr3_aa: CASRTTSGGTDTQYF

d_call: -
j_call: TRBJ1-2
v_call: TRBV15
cdr3_nt: TGTGCCACCAGCAGCGGACAAAGCACCTATGGCTACACCTTC
cdr3_aa: CATSSGQSTYGYTF